Presented here are 20 T cell receptor beta chains from one specimen sequenced in a study of blood T cell repertoires in COVID-19. The assay was immunoSEQ multiplex PCR, and TCRdb's table has in-frame clones only and misses some. The sample records 200,000 to 250,000 clones, nearly 90% being singletons. Sequenced sample: PBMCs or T cells enriched from blood (not recorded which). Source of these receptors: a man aged 30 to 45 who had been exposed to COVID-19.

The chain joins TRBV18 to TRBJ2-7; 9 bases are a match to TRBD1. The V gene end was trimmed by 5 bases and the J gene end by 5 bases; junction bases not matched to a gene: 7. Germline loops: CDR1 KGHSH, CDR2 LQKENI. The CDR3 is made up of 14 amino acids. DNA for the CDR3: TGTGCCAGCTCAAACCGGGACAGGGATCACGAGCAGTACTTC. Encoded protein: CASSNRDRDHEQYF.

This chain connects TRBV9 to TRBJ2-1; 8 bases match TRBD1. CDR1 SGDLS and CDR2 YYNGEE come from the germline V gene. This CDR3 is 13 amino acids long. V was pared by 2 bases and J by 6 bases, with 1 base of the junction left unmatched. The CDR3 DNA reads as TGTGCCAGCAGCGTGGGACAGGCCAATGAGCAGTTCTTC. Translating it yields CASSVGQANEQFF.

The chain combines TRBV9 with TRBJ1-1; D is uncertain. V was clipped by 0 bases and J by 1 base, with 4 bases between them. CDR1 is SGDLS, CDR2 YYNGEE, per germline. The CDR3 extends over 13 amino acids. DNA of the CDR3: TGTGCCAGCAGCGTAGCACAGAACACTGAAGCTTTCTTT. As protein: CASSVAQNTEAFF.

This rearrangement joins TRBV3-1 (or the pseudogene TRBV3-2) to TRBJ2-1; D is perhaps TRBD1 (5 bases). The germline V gene has CDR1 LGHDT and CDR2 YNNKEL (reference sequence). With 0 bases removed from V and 8 bases from J, the gap between germline ends came to 17 bases. The CDR3 loop spans 16 amino acids. CDR3 sequence reads: CASSQDGQGKWHEQFF. CDR3 DNA: TGTGCCAGCAGCCAAGATGGGCAGGGAAAGTGGCATGAGCAGTTCTTC.

This clone was seen only once. The genes are TRBV19 and TRBJ2-3, with 9 bases aligning to TRBD2. The V segment lost 0 bases and the J segment 4 bases; nucleotides outside the gene matches: 8. The CDR3 has 17 residues. Per germline, CDR1 LNHDA and CDR2 SQIVND (reference sequence). CDR3 bases: TGTGCCAGTAGTATAGATCTAGCGGGGCGGGGATCAGATACGCAGTATTTT. Amino acid sequence: CASSIDLAGRGSDTQYF.

J is TRBJ2-7 and V is TRBV6-1; D is perhaps TRBD2 (5 bases). The germline V gene encodes CDR1 MNHNS and CDR2 SASEGT. The CDR3 is 13 amino acids. V lost 3 bases to trimming and J lost 12 bases, with 18 bases between them. This chain's CDR3 is CASSESRLASRYF. CDR3 sequence (DNA): TGTGCCAGCAGTGAGAGCAGGCTAGCCTCACGGTACTTC.

This clone was seen only a few times. V and J are TRBV6-2 or TRBV6-3 and TRBJ2-2; the match to TRBD1 covers 9 bases. CDR3 size: 17 residues. After removal of 0 bases from V and 6 bases from J, the junction contained 8 bases not matched to a gene. The germline CDR1 and CDR2 sequences are MNHEY and SVGEGT. CDR3 in amino acids: CASSYSIGTGTSGELFF. Here the CDR3 DNA reads TGTGCCAGCAGTTACTCGATAGGGACAGGGACCTCCGGGGAGCTGTTTTTT.

The V call is TRBV19, the J call TRBJ1-5; unclear D gene. The CDR3 is 12 residues long. Per the germline V gene, CDR1 is LNHDA and CDR2 is SQIVND (reference sequence). Between the trimmed V and J ends, which lost 7 bases and 6 bases, there was a span of 10 bases. The CDR3: CASNRALQPQHF. CDR3 nucleotide sequence: TGTGCCAGTAACCGAGCCCTTCAGCCCCAGCATTTT.

The chain couples TRBV2 to TRBJ1-5; no firm D call. V was clipped by 7 bases and J by 3 bases, with 10 bases between them. This CDR3 is built from 13 residues. The germline V gene encodes CDR1 SNHLY and CDR2 FYNNEI. For the CDR3, the DNA is TGTGCCAGCAAACGGGAAATCAATCAGCCCCAGCATTTT. This encodes CASKREINQPQHF.

The V and J genes are TRBV20-1 and TRBJ1-5, with TRBD1 as a possible D gene (5 bases). CDR1 is DFQATT and CDR2 is SNEGSKA in the germline V gene (reference sequence). The CDR3 runs to 14 residues. V was pared by 3 bases and J by 2 bases, with 11 bases between. CDR3 DNA: TGCAGTGCTAGTCCAGGGCAGGGCAATCAGCCCCAGCATTTT. Its protein is CSASPGQGNQPQHF.

CDR3 protein: CASSLDLAGKNNEQFF. In DNA, the CDR3 is TGTGCCAGCAGCTTAGATCTCGCAGGGAAAAACAATGAGCAGTTCTTC. The chain carries TRBV11-3 and TRBJ2-1; D possibly corresponds to TRBD1 (5 bases). In germline, CDR1 is SGHNT, CDR2 YENEEA. This CDR3 is built from 16 residues. Trimming removed 0 bases at V and 5 bases at J, with 14 bases between.

The chain links TRBV5-1 to TRBJ2-5, with D possibly being TRBD2 (6 bases). CDR1 SGHRS and CDR2 YFSETQ come from the germline V gene. The CDR3 length is 15 residues. The V end was cut by 1 base, the J end by 5 bases, with 15 bases between. CDR3 loop: CASSLKLAVKETQYF. In nucleotides, the CDR3 is TGCGCCAGCAGCTTGAAACTAGCAGTTAAGGAGACCCAGTACTTC.

The chain recombines TRBV4-2 with TRBJ2-7; D gene unclear. The length of the CDR3 is 12 residues. CDR1 and CDR2 from the germline V gene are LGHNA and YNFKEQ. The V end lost 1 base, the J end lost 6 bases, and 7 bases lay between the germline ends. CDR3 in amino acids: CASSQVSGEQYF. The CDR3 DNA sequence: TGTGCCAGCAGCCAAGTATCCGGCGAGCAGTACTTC.

This chain links TRBV3-1 (or the pseudogene TRBV3-2) with TRBJ2-3; 9 bases are a match to TRBD2. This CDR3 has 19 residues. Per germline, CDR1 LGHDT and CDR2 YNNKEL (reference sequence). V shed 1 base, J shed 0 bases, and the junction held 11 bases outside the gene matches. The chain's CDR3 is CASSQGFAGGKPSTDTQYF. CDR3 DNA: TGTGCCAGCAGCCAAGGGTTTGCGGGGGGGAAACCTAGCACAGATACGCAGTATTTT.

This clone showed up just a few times. The chain couples TRBV6-5 to TRBJ2-7, with D tentatively TRBD2 (5 bases). The CDR3 length is 13 residues. V was trimmed by 0 bases and J by 6 bases, leaving 9 bases between them. Per germline, CDR1 MNHEY and CDR2 SVGAGI. CDR3 residues: CASSYSRVGEQYF. CDR3 coding DNA: TGTGCCAGCAGTTACTCGAGGGTAGGCGAGCAGTACTTC.

The V call is TRBV7-6, the J call TRBJ1-2, with a weak D call TRBD1 (5 bases). V lost 1 base, J lost 1 base, and 7 bases lay in between. The CDR3 consists of 14 residues. Germline V CDR1 and CDR2: SGHVS, FNYEAQ. The DNA for the CDR3 is TGTGCCAGCAGCTTAGAGGGGCTTAACTATGGCTACACCTTC. This codes for CASSLEGLNYGYTF.

This chain connects TRBV30 to TRBJ2-7; D might be TRBD1 (6 bases). In germline, CDR1 is GTSNPN, CDR2 SVGIG (reference sequence). Trimming cost V 5 bases and J 4 bases, with 9 bases left between them. This CDR3 is built from 11 residues. For the CDR3, the DNA is TGTGCCTGGGCCCAGGGGTACGAGCAGTACTTC. This encodes CAWAQGYEQYF.

CDR3 protein: CASSQRQGYNYGYTF. For the CDR3, the DNA is TGTGCCAGCAGCCAGCGACAGGGTTATAACTATGGCTACACCTTC. The genes are TRBV11-2 and TRBJ1-2; TRBD1 matches at 7 bases. The CDR3 loop spans 15 amino acids. J lost 1 base, V lost 5 bases, and 7 bases had no gene match. Germline CDR1 and CDR2: SGHAT and FQNNGV.

The V call is TRBV4-2, the J call TRBJ2-3; TRBD2 might be the D (7 bases). CDR3 length equals 16 residues. CDR1 is LGHNA and CDR2 is YNFKEQ in the germline V gene. The ends were cut back, 3 bases at V and 4 bases at J, with 17 bases in the middle. CDR3 nucleotides: TGTGCCAGCAGCCATAGGGGGGGGTATTCAGCAGATACGCAGTATTTT. The encoded protein is CASSHRGGYSADTQYF.

The rearrangement links TRBV24-1 to TRBJ1-6, with D perhaps TRBD1 (6 bases). V was trimmed by 4 bases and J by 3 bases, leaving 12 bases between them. The CDR3 length is 16 residues. CDR1 and CDR2 from the germline V gene are KGHDR and SFDVKD. The CDR3 spells CATSDAPGHYNSPLHF. CDR3 DNA: TGTGCCACCAGTGACGCACCGGGACACTATAATTCACCCCTCCACTTT.